The 23 T cell receptor beta chains reported below all come from one sample, sequenced in a study of T cells in Graves' hyperthyroidism and ophthalmopathy. Amplification yielded TCR beta CDR3 regions, with RNA transcripts as the source. Researchers ran a first-round RT-PCR on the TCR CDR3 using the HTBI primer set. TCRdb reprocessed the multiplex PCR reads via MiXCR and lists one record per CDR3 protein. The sample records 540,000 or so distinct CDR3 sequences, approximately 15% being singletons. The sequenced sample was blood. These receptors originate from a woman aged 25 to 45 with Graves' hyperthyroidism.

The V and J genes are TRBV7-9 and TRBJ1-3; D gene unclear. This CDR3 region has 14 residues. Germline CDR1 SEHNR, CDR2 FQNEAQ (reference sequence). The V and J ends lost 2 bases and 3 bases respectively, with 8 bases between them. This CDR3 reads CASSLLSFGNTIYF. As DNA, the CDR3 is TGTGCCAGCAGCTTACTAAGCTTTGGAAACACCATATATTTT.

The gene calls are TRBV7-6 and TRBJ1-5; a weak D match, TRBD1 (6 bases). V gave up 0 bases and J gave up 7 bases, with 10 bases separating them. Germline V CDR1 and CDR2: SGHVS, FNYEAQ. This CDR3 is built from 14 residues. Here the CDR3 reads CASSLAGDKQPQHF. DNA for the CDR3: TGTGCCAGCAGCTTAGCAGGGGACAAACAGCCCCAGCATTTT.

This clonotype was detected ten times or more. The V call is TRBV7-9, the J call TRBJ1-1, with D possibly matching TRBD1 (6 bases). Germline CDR1 is SEHNR and CDR2 is FQNEAQ (reference sequence). The CDR3 consists of 14 residues. With 4 bases removed from V and 4 bases from J, the gap between germline ends came to 13 bases. The chain's CDR3 is CASSSRGGFTEAFF. The CDR3 nucleotides read TGTGCCAGCAGCTCCAGGGGAGGTTTCACTGAAGCTTTCTTT.

This clonotype was counted many times. The chain carries TRBV27 and TRBJ1-2, with TRBD1 identical over 9 bases. With 6 bases clipped from V and 3 bases from J, the junction kept 11 bases outside the gene matches. Germline V gene data show CDR1 as MNHEY and CDR2 as SMNVEV (reference sequence). CDR3 length: 16 amino acids. The CDR3 reads CASRRRTGEGYYGYTF. In DNA form, the CDR3 reads TGTGCCAGCAGGCGGAGGACAGGGGAGGGGTACTATGGCTACACCTTC.

The sample holds a few counts of this clonotype. The V call is TRBV14, the J call TRBJ2-1; no clear D gene. V was pared by 3 bases and J by 3 bases, with 9 bases between. This CDR3 region has 14 residues. Looked up from germline, CDR1 is SGHDN and CDR2 is FVKESK. The CDR3 bases are TGTGCCAGCAGCCAGCTCGAATACTACAATGAGCAGTTCTTC. This codes for CASSQLEYYNEQFF.

This clonotype was detected a few times. V gene TRBV11-1 combines with J gene TRBJ1-1, with TRBD1 identical over 7 bases. V lost 0 bases to trimming and J lost 3 bases; unmatched junction nucleotides: 4. CDR3 size: 15 residues. Germline V gives CDR1 SGHAT, CDR2 FQDESV (reference sequence). The CDR3 DNA reads as TGTGCCAGCAGCTTAGCGAGGACAGGCTACACTGAAGCTTTCTTT. Its translation: CASSLARTGYTEAFF.

This clonotype has a handful of counts. The rearrangement uses TRBV20-1 and TRBJ2-7; no firm D call. Between the trimmed V and J ends, which lost 2 bases and 3 bases, there was a span of 8 bases. The CDR3 length is 12 residues. Per the germline V gene, CDR1 is DFQATT and CDR2 is SNEGSKA (reference sequence). CDR3: CSARYDLYEQYF. CDR3 sequence (DNA): TGCAGTGCTAGATACGACCTCTACGAGCAGTACTTC.

This clonotype was observed many times. The chain has TRBV12-3 or TRBV12-4 and TRBJ2-3; possibly TRBD1 or TRBD2 for D (5 bases each). The CDR3 covers 14 residues. Trimming shortened V by 3 bases and J by 2 bases, and 9 bases separated the two germline ends. CDR3 region: CASSFRDLTDTQYF. The CDR3 DNA sequence: TGTGCCAGCAGTTTCCGGGACCTCACAGATACGCAGTATTTT.

The sample holds many counts of this clonotype. V usage is TRBV7-3 and J usage is TRBJ2-7; TRBD2 aligns across 9 bases. CDR1 is SGHTA and CDR2 is FQGTGA in the germline V gene. Unmatched junction bases numbered 11, after V lost 2 bases and J lost 0 bases. The CDR3 has 18 residues. CDR3 DNA: TGTGCCAGCAGCTTATACCCCTCTAGCGGGGACTTCTCCTACGAGCAGTACTTC. Translated, it gives CASSLYPSSGDFSYEQYF.

This clonotype was recorded many times. V usage is TRBV11-1 and J usage is TRBJ1-1, with no clear D. This CDR3 comprises 13 residues. V was clipped by 5 bases and J by 0 bases, with 7 bases between them. Germline V gene data show CDR1 as SGHAT and CDR2 as FQDESV (reference sequence). The CDR3 DNA follows: TGTGCCAGCAGCGGACGGATGAACACTGAAGCTTTCTTT. Its translation: CASSGRMNTEAFF.

This clonotype was seen a few times. The chain recombines TRBV13 with TRBJ2-7, with D perhaps matching TRBD1 (8 bases). The CDR3 consists of 16 residues. Germline-derived CDR1 and CDR2 are PRHDT and FYEKMQ (reference sequence). V was cut by 5 bases and J by 3 bases, with 20 bases left in between. The CDR3 DNA is TGTGCCAGCAGCATGAGCGGGACAGGAATCCTCTACGAGCAGTACTTC. Its protein product is CASSMSGTGILYEQYF.

This clonotype was seen a few times. This chain uses TRBV28 with TRBJ2-2; TRBD2 matches at 9 bases. Trimming at V came to 5 bases and at J to 7 bases, leaving 8 bases not matched to a gene. CDR1 MDHEN and CDR2 SYDVKM come from the germline V gene. This CDR3 has 15 amino acids. The CDR3 loop is CASSLLAGAIGELFF. The CDR3 DNA follows: TGTGCCAGCAGTCTTTTAGCGGGAGCGATCGGGGAGCTGTTTTTT. Full variable domain (remainder filled in from reference TRBV28 and TRBJ2-2): DVKVTQSSRYLVKRTGEKVFLECVQDMDHENMFWYRQDPGLGLRLIYFSYDVKMKEKGDIPEGYSVSREKKERFSLILESASTNQTSMYLCASSLLAGAIGELFFGEGSRLTVL.

This clonotype was detected ten times or more. J is TRBJ1-2 and V is TRBV30, with 7 bases fitting TRBD1. The CDR3 has 14 amino acids. Germline V lookup: CDR1 GTSNPN, CDR2 SVGIG (reference sequence). With 0 bases clipped from V and 0 bases from J, the junction kept 1 base outside the gene matches. Here the CDR3 reads CAWSVGGSNYGYTF. Here the CDR3 DNA reads TGTGCCTGGAGTGTAGGGGGCTCTAACTATGGCTACACCTTC. Full variable domain (missing parts from reference TRBV30 and TRBJ1-2): SQTIHQWPATLVQPVGSPLSLECTVEGTSNPNLYWYRQAAGRGLQLLFYSVGIGQISSEVPQNLSASRPQDRQFILSSKKLLLSDSGFYLCAWSVGGSNYGYTFGSGTRLTVV.

This clonotype was recorded at least ten times. CDR3 amino acids: CASSSGPTNYGYTF. The CDR3 nucleotides read TGTGCCAGCAGTTCGGGACCTACTAACTATGGCTACACCTTC. The rearrangement joins TRBV28 to TRBJ1-2; perhaps TRBD1 as D (5 bases). The CDR3 runs 14 residues. Germline loops: CDR1 MDHEN, CDR2 SYDVKM. V dropped 4 bases and J dropped 0 bases, with 9 bases sitting between them.

This clonotype has a count of ten or more. The rearrangement joins TRBV20-1 to TRBJ1-4; 12 bases align to TRBD1. Per germline, CDR1 DFQATT and CDR2 SNEGSKA (reference sequence). The ends lost 6 bases at V and 5 bases at J; junction bases unmatched: 13. The CDR3 contains 17 residues. The CDR3 spells CSATGQGAFSPNEKLFF. CDR3 DNA: TGCAGTGCCACGGGACAGGGGGCGTTTAGCCCGAATGAAAAACTGTTTTTT.

This clonotype was seen repeatedly, ten times or more. V is TRBV29-1 and J is TRBJ1-1; D unresolved. The V end was cut by 5 bases, the J end by 1 base, with 8 bases between. Germline V gene lookup returns CDR1 SQVTM and CDR2 ANQGSEA. The CDR3 has 12 amino acids. CDR3 DNA: TGCAGCGTTATTTCCGGGAACACTGAAGCTTTCTTT. Amino acid sequence: CSVISGNTEAFF.

The sample holds a few counts of this clonotype. This rearrangement joins TRBV10-3 to TRBJ2-1; 7 nucleotides agree with TRBD2. Germline loops: CDR1 ENHRY, CDR2 SYGVKD. With V trimmed by 3 bases and J by 2 bases, 4 bases remained unmatched. CDR3 length equals 15 residues. This chain's CDR3 is CAISDGREPYNEQFF. CDR3 nucleotides: TGTGCCATCAGTGATGGGCGGGAGCCCTACAATGAGCAGTTCTTC.

This clonotype was picked up many times. The rearrangement links TRBV12-3 or TRBV12-4 to TRBJ2-7, with 8 nucleotides matching TRBD2. Germline trimming cut 4 bases from V and 6 bases from J; bases unmatched to any gene: 11. The CDR3 is made up of 15 amino acids. CDR3 residues: CASSSTQAGVSEQYF. CDR3 DNA sequence: TGTGCCAGCAGTTCGACGCAAGCGGGAGTTTCCGAGCAGTACTTC.

There are many counts of this clonotype. The chain employs TRBV6-1 and TRBJ2-3; D gene unclear. Germline V gives CDR1 MNHNS, CDR2 SASEGT. The CDR3 length is 16 residues. Deletions cut 2 bases from V and 3 bases from J, with 15 bases between. The CDR3 reads CASSERRWQGTDTQYF. CDR3 sequence (DNA): TGTGCCAGCAGTGAACGACGGTGGCAAGGAACAGATACGCAGTATTTT.

CDR3 sequence (DNA): TGTGCCAGCAGTCCACAGACCTCTGGAAACACCATATATTTT. Encoded protein: CASSPQTSGNTIYF. This chain joins TRBV5-6 and TRBJ1-3, with D uncertain. This CDR3 is built from 14 residues. Germline V gene sequence: CDR1 SGHDT, CDR2 YYEEEE. The V end was cut by 5 bases, the J end by 0 bases, with 9 bases between.

The sample holds many counts of this clonotype. This sequence joins TRBV6-1 and TRBJ2-1, with 8 bases identical to TRBD2. This CDR3 has 17 residues. Germline V CDR1 and CDR2: MNHNS, SASEGT. V shed 6 bases, J shed 2 bases, and the junction held 12 bases outside the gene matches. The CDR3 loop reads CASRERGTRGTYNEQFF. CDR3 DNA sequence: TGTGCCAGCAGGGAAAGGGGGACTAGGGGGACCTACAATGAGCAGTTCTTC.

Ten or more counts support this clonotype. The chain couples TRBV27 to TRBJ1-1; 9 nucleotides match TRBD1. The germline gives CDR1 MNHEY, CDR2 SMNVEV (reference sequence). With V trimmed by 4 bases and J by 6 bases, 3 bases remained unmatched. The CDR3 is made up of 13 amino acids. CDR3 region: CASSWDREAEAFF. The DNA of the CDR3 is TGTGCCAGCAGTTGGGACAGGGAGGCTGAAGCTTTCTTT.

This chain connects TRBV7-9 to TRBJ2-7; D unclear. V shed 1 base and J shed 5 bases, with 12 bases lying between them. Germline assignment: CDR1 SEHNR and CDR2 FQNEAQ (reference sequence). The CDR3 consists of 14 residues. The CDR3 sequence: CASSLGGSSDEQYF. Here the CDR3 DNA reads TGTGCCAGCAGCTTAGGTGGCAGTTCGGACGAGCAGTACTTC.